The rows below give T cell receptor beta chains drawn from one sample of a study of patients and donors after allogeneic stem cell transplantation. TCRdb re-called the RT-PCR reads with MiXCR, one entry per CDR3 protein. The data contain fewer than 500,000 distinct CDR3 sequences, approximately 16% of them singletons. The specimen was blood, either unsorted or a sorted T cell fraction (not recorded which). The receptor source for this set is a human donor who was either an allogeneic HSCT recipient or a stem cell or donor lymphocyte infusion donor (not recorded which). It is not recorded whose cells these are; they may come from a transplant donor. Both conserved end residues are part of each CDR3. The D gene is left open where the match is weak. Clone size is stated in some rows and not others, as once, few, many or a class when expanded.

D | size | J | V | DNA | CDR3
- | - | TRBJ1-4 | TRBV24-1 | TGTGCCACCAGTGATTTACGAAAACTGTTTTTT | CATSDLRKLFF
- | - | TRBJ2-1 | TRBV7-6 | TGTGCCAGCAGCTCTTCGGGCCTTAGCTCCTACAATGAGCAGTTCTTC | CASSSSGLSSYNEQFF
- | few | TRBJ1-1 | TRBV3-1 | TGTGCCAGCAGCCGCTCTCCCGACGGAGGAGCTTTCTTT | CASSRSPDGGAFF
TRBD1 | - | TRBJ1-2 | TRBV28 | TGTGCCAGCAGTTTACAGGGGGCGTCTGGCTACACCTTC | CASSLQGASGYTF
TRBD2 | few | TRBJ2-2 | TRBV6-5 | TGTGCCAGCAGTTACGCTGGCGGGGGGCTCACCGGGGAGCTGTTTTTT | CASSYAGGGLTGELFF
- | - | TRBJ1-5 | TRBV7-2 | TGTGCCAGCAGTTTCAGGGGTCAGGGCCAGCATTTT | CASSFRGQGQHF
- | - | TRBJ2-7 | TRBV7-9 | TGTGCCAGCAGCTCAATTCCGTTCTACGAGCAGTACTTC | CASSSIPFYEQYF
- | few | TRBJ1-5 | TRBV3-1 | TGTGCCAGCAGCCAAGGCCCACCTTGGGGCAATCAGCCCCAGCATTTT | CASSQGPPWGNQPQHF
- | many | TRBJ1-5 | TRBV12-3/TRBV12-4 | TGTGCCAGCAGTTTACAGGGAGAGAATCAGCCCCAGCATTTT | CASSLQGENQPQHF
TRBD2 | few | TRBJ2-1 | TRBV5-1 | TGCGCCAGCAGGGAGCGGGGTAGCTCCTACAATGAGCAGTTCTTC | CASRERGSSYNEQFF
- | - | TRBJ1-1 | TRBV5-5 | TGTGCCAGCCACTTCCCGGGACAACCGAACACTGAAGCTTTCTTT | CASHFPGQPNTEAFF
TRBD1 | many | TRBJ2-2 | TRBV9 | TGTGCCAGCAGCGTAGCTGGGGACAGCACCGGGGAGCTGTTTTTT | CASSVAGDSTGELFF
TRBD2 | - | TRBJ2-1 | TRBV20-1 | TGCAGTGCTAGATCGCCGGGACTAGCGCCCAATGAGCAGTTCTTC | CSARSPGLAPNEQFF
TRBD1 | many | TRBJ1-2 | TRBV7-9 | TGTGCCAGCAGCTTCCTGGGACAGGGTGACGGCTACACCTTC | CASSFLGQGDGYTF